The clone carrying this T cell receptor beta chain was observed a handful of times. Its target is unknown. The PCR used 60 Vbeta and 13 Jbeta primers. Generated by immunoSEQ multiplex PCR, the TCRdb table keeps only in-frame clones and is missing some. The data show some 130,000 clones, with about four fifths seen just once and around 4.8% held by the top ten. These data are taken from a study of cytomegalovirus exposure and HLA in healthy donors. V lost 2 bases to trimming and J lost 3 bases; unmatched junction nucleotides: 2. The CDR3 extends over 14 amino acids. Germline CDR1 GTSNPN, CDR2 SVGIG (reference sequence). Findings and limits, study-wide: 87-base-pair reads could not separate some V segments, including TRBV6-2 and TRBV6-3. From TCR beta sequences, most subjects' HLA-A and HLA-B alleles were reportedly predicted accurately. In a later analysis, a missense DCLRE1C variant was linked to TCR beta V- and J-gene trimming. Later analysis indicated greater clonal expansion among HLA-associated TCR beta chains than among equally common other chains.

The rearrangement uses TRBV30 and TRBJ2-3, with 10 bases fitting TRBD2. This receptor was identified in a man aged 25 to 40 in good health. The sample was PBMCs. In nucleotides, the CDR3 is TGTGCCTGGAGTAGCGGGAGGGGAACAGATACGCAGTATTTT. It encodes CAWSSGRGTDTQYF.